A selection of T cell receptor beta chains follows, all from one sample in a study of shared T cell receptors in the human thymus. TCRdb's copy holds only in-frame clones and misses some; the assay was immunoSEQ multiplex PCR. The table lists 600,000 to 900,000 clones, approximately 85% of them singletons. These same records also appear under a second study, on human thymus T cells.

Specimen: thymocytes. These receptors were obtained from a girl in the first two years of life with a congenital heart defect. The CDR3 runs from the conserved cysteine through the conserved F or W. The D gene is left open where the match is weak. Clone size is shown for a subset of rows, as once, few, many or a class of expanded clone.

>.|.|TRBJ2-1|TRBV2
CASSELWANSYNEQFF
TGTGCCAGCAGTGAACTGTGGGCTAACTCCTACAATGAGCAGTTCTTC
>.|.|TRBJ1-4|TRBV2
CASSDRAGDNEKLFF
TGTGCCAGCAGTGATAGGGCAGGGGATAATGAAAAACTGTTTTTT
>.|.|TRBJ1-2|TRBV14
CASSHPNRVADLYGYTF
TGTGCCAGCAGCCACCCAAACAGGGTTGCAGATCTCTATGGCTACACCTTC
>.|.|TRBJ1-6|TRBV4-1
CASSQEIRGRSYNSPLHF
TGCGCCAGCAGCCAAGAGATAAGGGGTCGGTCCTATAATTCACCCCTCCACTTT
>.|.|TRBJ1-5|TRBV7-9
CASSLWTPGGNQPQHF
TGTGCCAGCAGCTTGTGGACGCCCGGGGGCAATCAGCCCCAGCATTTT
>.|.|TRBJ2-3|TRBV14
CASSPPLVASTDTQYF
TGTGCCAGCAGCCCCCCTCTGGTTGCGAGCACAGATACGCAGTATTTT
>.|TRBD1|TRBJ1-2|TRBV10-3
CAISEGNRGREGYTF
TGTGCCATCAGTGAGGGAAACAGGGGGCGGGAAGGCTACACCTTC
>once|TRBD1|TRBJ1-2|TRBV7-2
CASSSDRTINYGYTF
TGTGCCAGCAGCTCGGACAGGACAATAAACTATGGCTACACCTTC
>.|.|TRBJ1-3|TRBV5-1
CASSFKERSGNTIYF
TGCGCCAGCAGCTTTAAGGAGCGCTCTGGAAACACCATATATTTT
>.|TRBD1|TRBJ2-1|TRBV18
CASSPGQGSSYNEQFF
TGTGCCAGCTCACCCGGACAGGGAAGCTCCTACAATGAGCAGTTCTTC
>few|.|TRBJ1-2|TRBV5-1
CASSLRTDYGYTF
TGCGCCAGCAGCTTGAGGACAGATTATGGCTACACCTTC
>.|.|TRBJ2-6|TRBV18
CASSHAIVPVSGANVLTF
TGTGCCAGCTCACACGCGATTGTTCCGGTATCCGGGGCCAACGTCCTGACTTTC
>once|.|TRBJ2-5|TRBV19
CASSLDTGRETQYF
TGTGCCAGTAGTCTGGATACGGGAAGGGAGACCCAGTACTTC
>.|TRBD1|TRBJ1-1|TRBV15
CATSRNLGQGMNTEAFF
TGTGCCACCAGCAGAAATCTGGGACAGGGAATGAACACTGAAGCTTTCTTT
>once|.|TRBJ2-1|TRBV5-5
CASSLDSSWGHNEQFF
TGTGCCAGCAGCTTGGACTCCTCTTGGGGGCACAATGAGCAGTTCTTC
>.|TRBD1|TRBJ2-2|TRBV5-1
CASSSGRDREFTGELFF
TGCGCCAGCAGCTCTGGCCGGGACAGGGAATTCACCGGGGAGCTGTTTTTT
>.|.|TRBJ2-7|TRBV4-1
CASSQPPSVPGPYEQYF
TGCGCCAGCAGCCAACCTCCTTCGGTCCCAGGGCCCTACGAGCAGTACTTC
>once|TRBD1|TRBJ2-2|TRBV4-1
CASSQVVQGAKNTGELFF
TGCGCCAGCAGCCAAGTGGTACAGGGGGCTAAGAACACCGGGGAGCTGTTTTTT
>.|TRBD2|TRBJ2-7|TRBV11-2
CASSTREGWTYEQYF
TGTGCCAGCAGCACGAGGGAGGGATGGACCTACGAGCAGTACTTC
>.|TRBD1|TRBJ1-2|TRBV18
CASSPPWDRDPYGYTF
TGTGCCAGCTCACCACCTTGGGACAGGGACCCCTATGGCTACACCTTC
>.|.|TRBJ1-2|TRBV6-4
CASRHARHPGHKSDYGYTF
TGTGCCAGCAGACACGCGCGCCACCCGGGACATAAGTCCGACTATGGCTACACCTTC
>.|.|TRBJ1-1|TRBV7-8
CASSLALWGLITEAFF
TGTGCCAGCAGCTTAGCGCTTTGGGGGCTTATCACTGAAGCTTTCTTT
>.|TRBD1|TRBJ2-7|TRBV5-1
CASSLDRDPSYEQYF
TGCGCCAGCAGCCTCGACAGGGACCCATCCTACGAGCAGTACTTC
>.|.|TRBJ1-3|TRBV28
CASSLRARPGNTIYF
TGTGCCAGCAGTTTAAGAGCCAGGCCTGGAAACACCATATATTTT
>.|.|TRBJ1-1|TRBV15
CATSRDASKPPEGEHCWEAFF
TGTGCCACCAGCAGAGATGCTTCGAAGCCCCCCGAGGGTGAACACTGTTGGGAAGCTTTCTTT
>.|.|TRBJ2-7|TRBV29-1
CSAPQSDEQYF
TGCAGCGCCCCCCAATCGGACGAGCAGTACTTC
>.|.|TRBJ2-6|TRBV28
CASRTRLPGANVLTF
TGTGCCAGCAGAACCCGACTCCCTGGGGCCAACGTCCTGACTTTC
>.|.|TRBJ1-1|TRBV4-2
CASSQDRGWENTEAFF
TGTGCCAGCAGCCAAGATAGAGGGTGGGAGAACACTGAAGCTTTCTTT
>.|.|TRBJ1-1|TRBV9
CASSVGEGRTEAFF
TGTGCCAGCAGCGTAGGGGAGGGGCGAACTGAAGCTTTCTTT
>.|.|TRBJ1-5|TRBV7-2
CASSLRDILGNQPQHF
TGTGCCAGCAGCCTCCGGGACATCTTGGGCAATCAGCCCCAGCATTTT
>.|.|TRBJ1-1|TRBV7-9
CASSSERGNTEAFF
TGTGCCAGCAGCTCGGAGCGGGGGAACACTGAAGCTTTCTTT
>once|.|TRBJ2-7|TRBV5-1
CASSFDPGGDEQYF
TGCGCCAGCAGCTTCGACCCGGGGGGCGACGAGCAGTACTTC
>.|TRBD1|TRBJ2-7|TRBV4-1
CASSLLTGGAGFGEQYF
TGCGCCAGCAGCCTCTTAACAGGGGGCGCGGGTTTTGGCGAGCAGTACTTC
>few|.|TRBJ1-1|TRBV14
CASSQAHNTEAFF
TGTGCCAGCAGCCAAGCCCATAACACTGAAGCTTTCTTT
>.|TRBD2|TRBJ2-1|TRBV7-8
CASSIDGTRVCSSYNEQFF
TGTGCCAGCAGCATAGACGGGACTAGGGTGTGTAGCTCCTACAATGAGCAGTTCTTC
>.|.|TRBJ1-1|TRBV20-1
CTGEEAFF
TGTACGGGGGAGGAAGCTTTCTTT
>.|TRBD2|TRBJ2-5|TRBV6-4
CASSDSGRGGRETQYF
TGTGCCAGCAGTGACTCGGGGCGGGGGGGCCGAGAGACCCAGTACTTC
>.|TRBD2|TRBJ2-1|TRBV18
CASRGLAGTGRREQFF
TGTGCCAGCCGGGGACTAGCGGGGACGGGCCGTCGGGAGCAGTTCTTC
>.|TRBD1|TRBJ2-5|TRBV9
CASSANPRGSQETQYF
TGTGCCAGCAGCGCCAACCCCAGGGGGTCCCAAGAGACCCAGTACTTC
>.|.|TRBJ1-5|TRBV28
CASSFPAPGSYSNQPQHF
TGTGCCAGCAGTTTCCCGGCCCCGGGGAGCTATAGCAATCAGCCCCAGCATTTT
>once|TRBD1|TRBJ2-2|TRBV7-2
CASRLHRGTGELFF
TGTGCCAGCAGACTTCACAGGGGAACCGGGGAGCTGTTTTTT
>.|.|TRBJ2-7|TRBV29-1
CSVVVEVRYEQYF
TGCAGCGTTGTTGTCGAAGTGCGCTACGAGCAGTACTTC
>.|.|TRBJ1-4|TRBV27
CASSLFVGRGEKLFF
TGTGCCAGCAGTTTATTCGTGGGGAGGGGTGAAAAACTGTTTTTT
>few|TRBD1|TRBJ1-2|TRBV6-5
CASSLGNRGGGYTF
TGTGCCAGCAGCCTTGGAAACAGGGGAGGTGGCTACACCTTC
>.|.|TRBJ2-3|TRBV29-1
CSVEYSLAITDTQYF
TGCAGCGTGGAATACTCGCTAGCGATCACAGATACGCAGTATTTT
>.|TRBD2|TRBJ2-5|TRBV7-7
CASSASRKLAGGEETQYF
TGTGCTAGCAGCGCCTCGCGGAAGCTAGCGGGGGGCGAAGAGACCCAGTACTTC
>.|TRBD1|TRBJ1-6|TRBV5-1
CASSLYPPGGSDNSPLHF
TGCGCCAGCAGCTTGTATCCTCCAGGGGGTTCGGATAATTCACCCCTCCACTTT
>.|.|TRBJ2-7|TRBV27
CASRDGETRSSYEQYF
TGTGCCAGCAGAGACGGGGAGACGAGGAGCTCCTACGAGCAGTACTTC
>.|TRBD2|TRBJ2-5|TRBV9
CASSVAGGPETQYF
TGTGCCAGCAGCGTAGCGGGGGGGCCCGAGACCCAGTACTTC
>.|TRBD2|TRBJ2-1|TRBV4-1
CASSQEGGRGGQFF
TGCGCCAGCAGCCAAGAGGGTGGACGGGGGGGGCAGTTCTTC
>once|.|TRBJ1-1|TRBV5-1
CASSLVQGNTEAFF
TGCGCCAGCAGCTTGGTTCAGGGTAACACTGAAGCTTTCTTT
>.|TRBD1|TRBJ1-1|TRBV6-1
CASSELEGDRGNTEAFF
TGTGCCAGCAGTGAATTAGAGGGGGACAGGGGGAACACTGAAGCTTTCTTT
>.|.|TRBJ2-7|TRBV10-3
CAISALPTDLLLFKSYEQYF
TGTGCCATCAGTGCCCTTCCCACGGACTTACTTCTATTTAAATCCTACGAGCAGTACTTC
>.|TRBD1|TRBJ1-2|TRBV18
CASSPSLVRLVGGKDYGYTF
TGTGCCAGCTCACCATCGTTAGTCCGGCTCGTAGGGGGCAAGGACTATGGCTACACCTTC
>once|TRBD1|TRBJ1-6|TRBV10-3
CAISVQGSSPLHF
TGTGCCATCAGCGTACAGGGGAGCTCACCCCTCCACTTT
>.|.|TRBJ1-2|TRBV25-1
CASSESRTPYYGYTF
TGTGCCAGCAGTGAATCGCGGACACCTTACTATGGCTACACCTTC
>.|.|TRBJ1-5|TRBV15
CATRGTVGLYSNQPQHF
TGTGCCACCCGGGGGACGGTGGGGCTGTATAGCAATCAGCCCCAGCATTTT
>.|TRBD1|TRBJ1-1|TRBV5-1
CASSPRTPGTGKSEAFF
TGCGCCAGCAGCCCCCGGACCCCCGGGACAGGGAAGTCTGAAGCTTTCTTT